This TCR beta chain originates from a study of T-cell memory formation after mild COVID-19. Whole-study context: The study found TCR clusters largely donor specific. The study, taken as a whole, reports: Shrinking CD4+ clones were chiefly CM and EM; CD8+ ones were chiefly EMRA. Confirmation was lacking for SARS-CoV-2 specificity of second-wave clones that peaked on day 37.

The CDR3 runs to 12 residues. With 4 bases removed from V and 0 bases from J, the gap between germline ends came to 6 bases. Germline V CDR1 and CDR2: GTSNPN, SVGIG (reference sequence). Notes on this clonotype: Its antigen is still unknown.

One entry per CDR3 protein results from TCRdb running MiXCR on the 5' RACE reads. Of around 420,000 distinct CDR3 sequences in the sample, approximately 24% were seen once. The receptor comes from an adult woman who had mild COVID-19 (a few samples of this study predate the infection). Cell type and time point are not known. Specimen: PBMCs or a T cell subset sorted from them (not recorded which). The J gene is TRBJ1-1, the V gene TRBV30; no firm D call. This CDR3 is CAWTRMNTEAFF. The CDR3 DNA is TGTGCCTGGACCCGAATGAACACTGAAGCTTTCTTT.